The next 4 T cell receptor beta chains were all read from a single sample in a study of regulatory T cells in long-lasting Graves disease. Researchers made TCR beta libraries by using iRepertoire HTBI primers and running Arm-PCR on CDR3 regions. TCRdb recomputed calls from the multiplex PCR reads with MiXCR, one row per CDR3 protein. The table records over 200,000 distinct CDR3 sequences, approximately 16% of them present only once. Sample time point: newly diagnosed GD, antithyroid drugs for less than 3 months. PBMC RNA served as the TCR library source. The sequencing used peripheral blood mononuclear cells (PBMCs), collected at new diagnosis, from a patient treated with antithyroid drugs. These receptors came from a female donor with Graves disease.

This clonotype was detected ten times or more. V and J are TRBV7-2 and TRBJ2-7, with TRBD2 identical over 11 bases. Germline V gene lookup returns CDR1 SGHTA and CDR2 FQGNSA. V lost 5 bases, J lost 1 base, and 7 bases stayed unmatched. The CDR3 length is 16 residues. The DNA of the CDR3 is TGTGCCAGCAGCAGGGAAGGGACTAGCGGTTCCTACGAGCAGTACTTC. It is translated as CASSREGTSGSYEQYF.

In its sample, this clonotype was seen a few times. A read error is possible here, since a much larger clone lies one base away. This chain connects TRBV12-3 or TRBV12-4 to TRBJ1-4; possible D gene TRBD1, 6 bases. Trimming pared 3 bases from V and 8 bases from J, leaving 13 bases between. The CDR3 loop spans 14 amino acids. The CDR3, as DNA: TGTGCCAGCAGTTTCGGACGGGGGCGGGAAAAACTGTTTTTT. This sequence encodes CASSFGRGREKLFF.

This clonotype was detected ten times or more. The V gene is TRBV12-3 or TRBV12-4, the J gene TRBJ2-2; 8 bases are shared with TRBD2. Germline trimming cut 3 bases from V and 7 bases from J; bases unmatched to any gene: 7. The CDR3 is made up of 15 amino acids. Written as DNA, the CDR3 is TGTGCCAGCAGTTTCAGCGGGAGTGGGGTCGGGGAGCTGTTTTTT. This codes for CASSFSGSGVGELFF.

This clonotype has a count of ten or more. This chain joins TRBV9 and TRBJ2-5; D is perhaps TRBD1 (5 bases). In germline, CDR1 is SGDLS, CDR2 YYNGEE. Trimming left V 4 bases short and J 5 bases short, with 15 bases between. This CDR3 comprises 14 residues. DNA of the CDR3: TGTGCCAGCAGCCCCAGACAGCTCAGCGAGACCCAGTACTTC. Translation gives CASSPRQLSETQYF.